This is a list of T cell receptor beta chains from one sample in a study of blood T cell repertoires in COVID-19. Assay: immunoSEQ multiplex PCR; the TCRdb copy retains only in-frame clones and omits some. The sample shows 170,000 or so clones, about 86% of them seen only once. The sample consisted of peripheral blood. Receptor source: a woman aged 18-35 years who had recovered from COVID-19. Both conserved end residues are part of each CDR3. D genes are given only for firm matches. Only some rows state a clone size, as once, few, many or a class for expanded clones.

v_gene	abundance	j_gene	d_gene	CDR3nt	CDR3aa
TRBV10-1	NA	TRBJ1-5	TRBD1	TGCGCCAGCAGAGTAACCCCCGACAGGGTACCCTATCAGCCCCAGCATTTT	CASRVTPDRVPYQPQHF
TRBV4-2	NA	TRBJ1-3	NA	TGTGCCAGCAGCCAAGTGGGACTATTGGGGAACACCATATATTTT	CASSQVGLLGNTIYF
TRBV7-3	NA	TRBJ1-1	NA	TGTGCCAGCAGCTTAAGAGGGAGGAGTACTGAAGCTTTCTTT	CASSLRGRSTEAFF
TRBV7-6	NA	TRBJ2-3	TRBD2	TGTGCCAGCAGCTTAATGGGGGGGGTCACAGATACGCAGTATTTT	CASSLMGGVTDTQYF
TRBV2	NA	TRBJ2-3	TRBD1	TGTGCCAGCAGGGACCCAAGGGGGCCCACAGATACGCAGTATTTT	CASRDPRGPTDTQYF
TRBV6-5	NA	TRBJ1-5	NA	TGTGCCAGCAGCCGCTTAGATAGCAATCAGCCCCAGCATTTT	CASSRLDSNQPQHF
TRBV4-1	few	TRBJ1-5	NA	TGCGCCAGCAGCCAAGGAGGGATACGCAATCAGCCCCAGCATTTT	CASSQGGIRNQPQHF
TRBV19	NA	TRBJ2-3	NA	TGTGCCAGTAGGGGGACTGGCACAGATACGCAGTATTTT	CASRGTGTDTQYF
TRBV3-1/TRBV3-2	once	TRBJ2-3	TRBD2	TGTGCCAGCAGCCTCCTAGCGGGGGGCGATACGCAGTATTTT	CASSLLAGGDTQYF
TRBV27	NA	TRBJ2-3	TRBD2	TGTGCCAGCAGTTCACAAATAGCGGGGGCGGTGTCTGGCACAGATACGCAGTATTTT	CASSSQIAGAVSGTDTQYF
TRBV4-2	NA	TRBJ1-5	TRBD1	TGTGCCAGCAGCCACGTAATCAGGGGGCGCCGAAATCAGCCCCAGCATTTT	CASSHVIRGRRNQPQHF
TRBV27	NA	TRBJ2-2	NA	TGTGCCAGCAGTTCCGCCGACTTCTGGCGCCGGAACACCGGGGAGCTGTTTTTT	CASSSADFWRRNTGELFF
TRBV6-5	once	TRBJ1-1	NA	TGTGCCAGCGCGAACGGGCATGCGGGGGGCACTGAAGCTTTCTTT	CASANGHAGGTEAFF
TRBV2	NA	TRBJ1-4	NA	TGTGCCAGCACCGAGGGGACTGGTCTACTTGCAACTAATGAAAAACTGTTTTTT	CASTEGTGLLATNEKLFF
TRBV7-2	NA	TRBJ2-5	NA	TGTGCCAGCATCCCAATCCCCGGGGGTGGGACCCAAGAGACCCAGTACTTC	CASIPIPGGGTQETQYF
TRBV27	NA	TRBJ1-4	TRBD1	TGTGCCAGCAGTCTCCTACCGGGACAGGGTGGTGAAAAACTGTTTTTT	CASSLLPGQGGEKLFF
TRBV6-5	NA	TRBJ2-7	TRBD1	TGTGCCAGCAGTTACGGGCAGGGGGACCCCTACGAGCAGTACTTC	CASSYGQGDPYEQYF
TRBV14	NA	TRBJ2-3	TRBD2	TGTGCCAGCAGCCAGGCGGGAGCAGCCGATACGCAGTATTTT	CASSQAGAADTQYF
TRBV18	NA	TRBJ2-1	NA	TGTGCCAGCTCACCTCCCATGGCCCCCTACAATGAGCAGTTCTTC	CASSPPMAPYNEQFF
TRBV29-1	NA	TRBJ1-1	NA	TGCAGCGTTGTACCCAGGGGCGGATGGACTGAAGCTTTCTTT	CSVVPRGGWTEAFF
TRBV5-1	NA	TRBJ2-2	TRBD2	TGCGCCAGCAGCTGGCTAGCGGGGAACACCGGGGAGCTGTTTTTT	CASSWLAGNTGELFF
TRBV6-1	NA	TRBJ2-7	TRBD1	TGTGCCAGCAGTGACAACAGGGGGGCCTACGAGCAGTACTTC	CASSDNRGAYEQYF
TRBV6-2/TRBV6-3	NA	TRBJ1-1	NA	TGTGCCACCAGTTACATGGAGCCCTGGAACACTGAAGCTTTCTTT	CATSYMEPWNTEAFF
TRBV11-3	NA	TRBJ2-1	NA	TGTGCCAGCAGCTCTGCGTACAATGAGCAGTTCTTC	CASSSAYNEQFF
TRBV7-9	NA	TRBJ2-5	NA	TGTGCCAGCAGCTCGATAGGGGGAACCTATCCTAGAGAGACCCAGTACTTC	CASSSIGGTYPRETQYF
TRBV18	NA	TRBJ2-3	NA	TGTGCCAGCTCACCTTTCGGGGACATACCTAGCACAGATACGCAGTATTTT	CASSPFGDIPSTDTQYF
TRBV10-3	NA	TRBJ1-5	NA	TGTGCCATCAGGGGAGTTGGCAATCAGCCCCAGCATTTT	CAIRGVGNQPQHF
TRBV28	NA	TRBJ2-3	NA	TGTGCCAGCAGTTTACTGTTCAGTACGCAGTATTTT	CASSLLFSTQYF
TRBV7-7	NA	TRBJ2-5	NA	TGTGCTAGCAGCTTAGCCTACAGGGACCAAGAGACCCAGTACTTC	CASSLAYRDQETQYF
TRBV2	NA	TRBJ2-3	TRBD2	TGTGCCAGCAGTCAGCGGGAGACTCCAGATACGCAGTATTTT	CASSQRETPDTQYF
TRBV5-1	NA	TRBJ2-7	NA	TGCGCCAGCAGCTTGGGGGCGGGAAGCTCCTACGAGCAGTACTTC	CASSLGAGSSYEQYF
TRBV24-1	once	TRBJ2-3	TRBD2	TGTGCCACCAGTGATTTTGGCGGGGGAGTCCTAGATACGCAGTATTTT	CATSDFGGGVLDTQYF
TRBV5-4	NA	TRBJ1-4	TRBD1	TGTGCCAGCAGCTTGAAGACAGGGGGTAGTGAAAAACTGTTTTTT	CASSLKTGGSEKLFF
TRBV10-3	NA	TRBJ1-1	NA	TGTGCCATCAGTGAGTCCGGCAGGGGCACTGAAGCTTTCTTT	CAISESGRGTEAFF
TRBV27	NA	TRBJ2-1	NA	TGTGCCAGCACCTTTGGCAGAAGCTCCTACAATGAGCAGTTCTTC	CASTFGRSSYNEQFF
TRBV18	NA	TRBJ1-6	NA	TGTGCCAGCTCACCGGCCGGGATATTAAATTCACCCCTCCACTTT	CASSPAGILNSPLHF
TRBV3-1/TRBV3-2	NA	TRBJ2-3	NA	TGTGCCAGCAGCCAAGATCGTGGGCGGGCCGAGGTGACAGATACGCAGTATTTT	CASSQDRGRAEVTDTQYF
TRBV6-5	NA	TRBJ2-5	TRBD2	TGTGCCAGCATCCAACCGACTAGCACTGAGACCCAGTACTTC	CASIQPTSTETQYF
TRBV24-1	once	TRBJ2-1	TRBD2	TGTGCCACCAGTGATCCGACCGGGACTAGCGGGAATCCCTATGAGCAGTTCTTC	CATSDPTGTSGNPYEQFF
TRBV5-6	NA	TRBJ2-5	TRBD1	TGTGCCAGCAGCGTGGCCGCCAACAGGGGAGAGACCCAGTACTTC	CASSVAANRGETQYF
TRBV2	once	TRBJ1-5	TRBD1	TGTGCCAGCAGCTATAGACAGGGTAGGGATCAGCCCCAGCATTTT	CASSYRQGRDQPQHF
TRBV5-1	NA	TRBJ2-2	TRBD2	TGCGCCAGCAGCACAGGACTAGCCGGGGCCGGGGAGCTGTTTTTT	CASSTGLAGAGELFF
TRBV15	NA	TRBJ2-5	NA	TGTGCCACCAGCAGAGGGGCAGGGGAAGAGACCCAGTACTTC	CATSRGAGEETQYF
TRBV4-1	NA	TRBJ1-1	NA	TGCGCCAGCAGCCAAGTCAGGGGTAGGGTTTCGAACACTGAAGCTTTCTTT	CASSQVRGRVSNTEAFF
TRBV7-8	NA	TRBJ1-6	TRBD1	TGTGCCAGCAGGGACAGGGATACTTCACCCCTCCACTTT	CASRDRDTSPLHF
TRBV11-2	NA	TRBJ2-1	NA	TGTGCCAGCAGTGGTATACGGTACAATGAGCAGTTCTTC	CASSGIRYNEQFF
TRBV19	NA	TRBJ1-3	NA	TGTGCCAGTAGTATTTTTACTTCCGGGACCCGACCCGGAGGGGACCCTGGAAACACCATATATTTT	CASSIFTSGTRPGGDPGNTIYF
TRBV19	NA	TRBJ2-3	NA	TGTGCCAGTAGTATAGACACCCGGTGGACAGATACGCAGTATTTT	CASSIDTRWTDTQYF
TRBV14	NA	TRBJ2-1	TRBD2	TGTGCCAGCAGCCGACTAGCGGGAACGTACAATGAGCAGTTCTTC	CASSRLAGTYNEQFF
TRBV4-3	NA	TRBJ2-7	NA	TGCGCCAGCAGCCAAGATGCATTGGGGCGCGGGAACGAGCAGTACTTC	CASSQDALGRGNEQYF
TRBV6-2/TRBV6-3	NA	TRBJ1-3	NA	TGTGCCAGCAGTTTCTATTACACGAGACAGATCGCAGGAAACACCATATATTTT	CASSFYYTRQIAGNTIYF